This T cell receptor beta chain was identified in a study of T cells in Graves' hyperthyroidism and ophthalmopathy. In this sample, this clonotype turned up once. TCR beta CDR3 region amplification was performed from RNA transcripts. The study used the HTBI primer set for a first-round RT-PCR of the TCR CDR3. TCRdb called the multiplex PCR reads again in MiXCR, with one record for every CDR3 protein. This table has 600,000 or so distinct CDR3 sequences, over 12% appearing once. The CDR3 is 20 residues long. Germline V lookup: CDR1 SNHLY, CDR2 FYNNEI. Trimming cost V 0 bases and J 1 base; bases outside gene matches: 7.

Material for sequencing was blood. V gene TRBV2 combines with J gene TRBJ2-3; TRBD2 matches 16 bases. This clonotype was obtained from a young woman with Graves' ophthalmopathy. CDR3: CASSEAPGLAGGTRTDTQYF. DNA of the CDR3: TGTGCCAGCAGTGAAGCCCCGGGACTAGCGGGAGGGACCCGCACAGATACGCAGTATTTT.